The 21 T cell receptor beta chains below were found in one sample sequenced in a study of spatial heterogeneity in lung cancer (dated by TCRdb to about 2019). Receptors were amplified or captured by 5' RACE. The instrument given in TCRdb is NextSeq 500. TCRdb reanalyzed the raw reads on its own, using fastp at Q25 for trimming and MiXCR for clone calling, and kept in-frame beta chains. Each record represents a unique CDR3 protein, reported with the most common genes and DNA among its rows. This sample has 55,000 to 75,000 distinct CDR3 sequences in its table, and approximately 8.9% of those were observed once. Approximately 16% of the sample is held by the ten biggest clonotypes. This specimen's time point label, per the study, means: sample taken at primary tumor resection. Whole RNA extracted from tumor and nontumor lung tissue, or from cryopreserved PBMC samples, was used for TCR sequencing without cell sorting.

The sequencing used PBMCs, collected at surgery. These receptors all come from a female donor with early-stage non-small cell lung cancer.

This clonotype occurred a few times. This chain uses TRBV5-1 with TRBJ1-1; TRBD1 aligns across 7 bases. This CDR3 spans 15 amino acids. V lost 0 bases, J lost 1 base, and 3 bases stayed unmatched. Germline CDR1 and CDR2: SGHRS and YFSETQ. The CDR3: CASSLGGTANTEAFF. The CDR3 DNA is TGCGCCAGCAGCTTGGGGGGGACAGCGAACACTGAAGCTTTCTTT. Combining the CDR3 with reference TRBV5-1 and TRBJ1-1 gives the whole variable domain KAGVTQTPRYLIKTRGQQVTLSCSPISGHRSVSWYQQTPGQGLQFLFEYFSETQRNKGNFPGRFSGRQFSNSRSEMNVSTLELGDSALYLCASSLGGTANTEAFFGQGTRLTVV.

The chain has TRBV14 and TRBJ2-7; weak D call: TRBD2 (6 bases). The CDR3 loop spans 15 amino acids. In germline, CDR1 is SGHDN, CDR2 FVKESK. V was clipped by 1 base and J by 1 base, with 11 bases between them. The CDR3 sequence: CASSQGLAVSYEQYF. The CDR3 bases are TGTGCCAGCAGCCAAGGGTTAGCGGTGTCCTACGAGCAGTACTTC.

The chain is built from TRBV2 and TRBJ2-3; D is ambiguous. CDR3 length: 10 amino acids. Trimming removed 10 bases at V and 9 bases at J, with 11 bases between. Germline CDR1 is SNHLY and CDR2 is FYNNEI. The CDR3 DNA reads TGTGCCACTTCGACGGAGACGCAGTATTTT. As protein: CATSTETQYF.

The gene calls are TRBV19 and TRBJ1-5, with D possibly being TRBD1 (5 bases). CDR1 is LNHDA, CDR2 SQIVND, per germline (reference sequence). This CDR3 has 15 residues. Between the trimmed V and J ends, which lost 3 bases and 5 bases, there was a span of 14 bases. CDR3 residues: CASSIRDLGHQPQHF. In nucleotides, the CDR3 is TGTGCCAGTAGTATCCGGGACCTGGGTCATCAGCCCCAGCATTTT.

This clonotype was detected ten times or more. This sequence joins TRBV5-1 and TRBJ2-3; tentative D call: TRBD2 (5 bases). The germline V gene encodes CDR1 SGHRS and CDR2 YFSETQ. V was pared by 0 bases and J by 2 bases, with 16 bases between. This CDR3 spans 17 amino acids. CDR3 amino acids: CASSLEPLLAPTDTQYF. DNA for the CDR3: TGCGCCAGCAGCTTGGAACCCCTCCTAGCACCCACAGATACGCAGTATTTT.

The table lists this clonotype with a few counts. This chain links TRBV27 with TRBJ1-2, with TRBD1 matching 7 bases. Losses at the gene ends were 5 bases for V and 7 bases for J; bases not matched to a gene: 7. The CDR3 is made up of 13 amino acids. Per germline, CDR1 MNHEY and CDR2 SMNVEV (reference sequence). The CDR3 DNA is TGTGCCAGCAGTCCCGGGACAGAGGCTGGCTACACCTTC. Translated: CASSPGTEAGYTF.

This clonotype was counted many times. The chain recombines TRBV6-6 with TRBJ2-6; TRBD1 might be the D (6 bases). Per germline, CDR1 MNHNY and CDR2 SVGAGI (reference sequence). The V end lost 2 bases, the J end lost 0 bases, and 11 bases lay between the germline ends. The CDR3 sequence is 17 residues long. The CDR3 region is CASSYTNRASGANVLTF. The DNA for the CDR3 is TGTGCCAGCAGTTACACTAACAGGGCCTCTGGGGCCAACGTCCTGACTTTC.

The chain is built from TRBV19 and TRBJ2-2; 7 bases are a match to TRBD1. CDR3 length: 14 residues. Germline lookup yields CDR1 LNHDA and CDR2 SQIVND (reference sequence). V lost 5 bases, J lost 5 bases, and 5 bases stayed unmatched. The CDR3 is CASSPSTGTGELFF. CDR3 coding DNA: TGTGCCAGTAGTCCGTCGACAGGGACCGGGGAGCTGTTTTTT.

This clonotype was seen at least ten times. In DNA, the CDR3 is TGTGCCAGCAGCCGACAGGGGGTAGGAACCGGGGAGCTGTTTTTT. It encodes CASSRQGVGTGELFF. This chain links TRBV28 with TRBJ2-2, with TRBD1 matching over 9 bases. From germline, CDR1 is MDHEN and CDR2 SYDVKM. This CDR3 comprises 15 residues. The V and J ends lost 6 bases and 5 bases, in that order; junction bases with no gene match: 7. Filled out from reference TRBV28 and TRBJ2-2, the complete variable domain reads DVKVTQSSRYLVKRTGEKVFLECVQDMDHENMFWYRQDPGLGLRLIYFSYDVKMKEKGDIPEGYSVSREKKERFSLILESASTNQTSMYLCASSRQGVGTGELFFGEGSRLTVL.

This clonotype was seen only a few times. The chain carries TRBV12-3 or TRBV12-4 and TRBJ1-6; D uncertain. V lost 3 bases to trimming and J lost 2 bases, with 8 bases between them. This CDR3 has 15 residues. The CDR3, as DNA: TGTGCCAGCAGTTTGCGGCAGACCTATAATTCACCCCTCCACTTT. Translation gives CASSLRQTYNSPLHF.

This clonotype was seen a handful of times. The CDR3 spells CSVQGLNTEAFF. The CDR3 DNA reads as TGCAGTGTCCAGGGGCTGAACACTGAAGCTTTCTTT. The V call is TRBV20-1, the J call TRBJ1-1, with D possibly TRBD1 on 6 matching bases. Trimming took off 7 bases at V and 0 bases at J, with 9 bases between the two ends. Looked up from germline, CDR1 is DFQATT and CDR2 is SNEGSKA (reference sequence). CDR3 size: 12 residues.

CDR3 amino acids: CASSPVTGVSNQPQHF. CDR3 sequence (DNA): TGTGCCAGCAGCCCAGTGACGGGGGTTAGCAATCAGCCCCAGCATTTT. The chain employs TRBV7-9 and TRBJ1-5; D is perhaps TRBD1 (5 bases). Germline-derived CDR1 and CDR2 are SEHNR and FQNEAQ (reference sequence). With 5 bases removed from V and 0 bases from J, the gap between germline ends came to 14 bases. This CDR3 is 16 amino acids long. Using reference TRBV7-9 and TRBJ1-5 for the parts outside the CDR3, the full variable domain is DTGVSQNPRHKITKRGQNVTFRCDPISEHNRLYWYRQTLGQGPEFLTYFQNEAQLEKSRLLSDRFSAERPKGSFSTLEIQRTEQGDSAMYLCASSPVTGVSNQPQHFGDGTRLSIL.

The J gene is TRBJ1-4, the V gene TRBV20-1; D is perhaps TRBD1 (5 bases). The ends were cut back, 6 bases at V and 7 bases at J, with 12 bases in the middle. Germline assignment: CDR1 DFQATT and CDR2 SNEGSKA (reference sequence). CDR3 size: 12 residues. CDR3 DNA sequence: TGCAGTGCCAACCTTGGGGGTGAAAAACTGTTTTTT. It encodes CSANLGGEKLFF.

CDR3 nucleotide sequence: TGTGCCAGCAGCCGGACCGATGCCTTATACAATGAGCAGTTCTTC. It translates to CASSRTDALYNEQFF. The chain employs TRBV7-9 and TRBJ2-1; D gene uncertain. Germline V gene data show CDR1 as SEHNR and CDR2 as FQNEAQ (reference sequence). Trimming removed 5 bases at V and 4 bases at J, with 15 bases between. CDR3 size: 15 residues.

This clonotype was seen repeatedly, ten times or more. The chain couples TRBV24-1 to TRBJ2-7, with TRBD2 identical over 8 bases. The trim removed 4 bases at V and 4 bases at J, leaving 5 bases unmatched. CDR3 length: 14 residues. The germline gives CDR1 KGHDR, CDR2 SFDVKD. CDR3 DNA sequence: TGTGCCACCAGTGAGGCTAGCGGGCGGTACGAGCAGTACTTC. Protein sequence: CATSEASGRYEQYF.

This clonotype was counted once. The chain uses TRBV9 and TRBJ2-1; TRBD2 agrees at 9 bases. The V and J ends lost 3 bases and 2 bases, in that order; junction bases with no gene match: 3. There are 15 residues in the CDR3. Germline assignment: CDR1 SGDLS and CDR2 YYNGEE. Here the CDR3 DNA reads TGTGCCAGCAGCGATTTAGCGGGGGCCTACAATGAGCAGTTCTTC. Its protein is CASSDLAGAYNEQFF.

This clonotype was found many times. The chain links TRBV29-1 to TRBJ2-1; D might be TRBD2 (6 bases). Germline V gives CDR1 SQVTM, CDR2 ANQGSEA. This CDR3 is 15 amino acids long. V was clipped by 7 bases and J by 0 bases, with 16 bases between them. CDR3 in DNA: TGCAGCGCCCCCGGACGGGGGAGCTCCTACAATGAGCAGTTCTTC. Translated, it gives CSAPGRGSSYNEQFF.

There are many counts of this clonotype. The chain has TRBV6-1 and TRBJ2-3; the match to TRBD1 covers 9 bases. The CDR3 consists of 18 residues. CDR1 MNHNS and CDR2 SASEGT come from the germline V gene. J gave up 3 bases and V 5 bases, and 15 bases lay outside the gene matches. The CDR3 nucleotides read TGTGCCAGCAGTCTCTCCTTTCTTCGGGACAGGGTAACAGATACGCAGTATTTT. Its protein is CASSLSFLRDRVTDTQYF.

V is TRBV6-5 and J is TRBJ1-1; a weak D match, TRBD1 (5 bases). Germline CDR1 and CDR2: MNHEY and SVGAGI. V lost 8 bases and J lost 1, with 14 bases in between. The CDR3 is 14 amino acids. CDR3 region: CASQRRDRNTEAFF. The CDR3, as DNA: TGTGCCAGCCAGCGAAGAGACAGGAACACTGAAGCTTTCTTT.

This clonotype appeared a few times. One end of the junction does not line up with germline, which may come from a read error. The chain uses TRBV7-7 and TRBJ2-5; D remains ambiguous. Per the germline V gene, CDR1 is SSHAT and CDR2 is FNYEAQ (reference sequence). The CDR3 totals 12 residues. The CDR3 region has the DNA TGTGCTAGCAGCCCCGTTCAAGAGACCCAGTACTTC. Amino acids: CASSPVQETQYF. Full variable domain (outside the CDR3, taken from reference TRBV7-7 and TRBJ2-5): GAGVSQSPRYKVTKRGQDVTLRCDPISSHATLYWYQQALGQGPEFLTYFNYEAQPDKSGLPSDRFSAERPEGSISTLTIQRTEQRDSAMYRCASSPVQETQYFGPGTRLLVL.

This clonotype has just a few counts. CDR3 in DNA: TGTGCCAGCAGCCTGGACAGGTCTGGGGCCAACGTCCTGACTTTC. It encodes CASSLDRSGANVLTF. V and J are TRBV5-6 and TRBJ2-6, with 7 bases lining up with TRBD1. Unmatched junction bases numbered 2, after V lost 4 bases and J lost 1 base. CDR1 is SGHDT and CDR2 is YYEEEE in the germline V gene. This CDR3 comprises 15 residues.